This is a list of T cell receptor beta chains from one sample in a study of regulatory T cells in long-lasting Graves disease. TCRdb called the multiplex PCR reads again in MiXCR, with one record for every CDR3 protein. The sample holds approximately 540,000 distinct CDR3 sequences, more than 10% seen once. The sample was also reused in another study, on T cells in Graves' hyperthyroidism and ophthalmopathy.

The sequencing here drew on peripheral blood mononuclear cells (PBMCs), taken at new diagnosis, from a patient treated with antithyroid drugs. The receptors derive from a woman in her twenties or thirties with Graves disease. CDR3s include the opening cysteine and the closing phenylalanine or tryptophan. A D gene is named only where the DNA matches it firmly. Clone sizes are given selectively: once, few, many, or a class where the clone is expanded.

clone_size | j_call | d_call | v_call | cdr3_nt | cdr3_aa
many | TRBJ1-2 | . | TRBV7-9 | TGTGCCACCGACGGCCCCTACTATGGCTACACCTTC | CATDGPYYGYTF
many | TRBJ2-7 | TRBD1 | TRBV28 | TGTGCCAGCAGTTTACAGGGGGAACTCTCCTACGAGCAGTACTTC | CASSLQGELSYEQYF
. | TRBJ2-1 | TRBD2 | TRBV4-3 | TGCGCCAGCAGCCATTTTGGACTAGCGGGAGCCTACAATGAGCAGTTCTTC | CASSHFGLAGAYNEQFF
many | TRBJ2-5 | . | TRBV6-2/TRBV6-3 | TGTGCCAGCAGTTGGGGCCTGGGACAAGAGACCCAGTACTTC | CASSWGLGQETQYF
many | TRBJ1-5 | . | TRBV15 | TGTGCCACCAGCAGAGATCTGAGACAGCCCCAGCATTTT | CATSRDLRQPQHF
many | TRBJ2-1 | TRBD2 | TRBV28 | TGTGCCAGCAAGGGTAGCGGGAGGGGTTACAATGAGCAGTTCTTC | CASKGSGRGYNEQFF
many | TRBJ1-1 | TRBD1 | TRBV30 | TGTGCCTGGAGACATCAAGGACAGGCCCAGGCCAATGAAGCTTTCTTT | CAWRHQGQAQANEAFF
many | TRBJ2-1 | . | TRBV28 | TGTGCCAGCAGCCGAAGGTCCCTAGCAGGGGATGAGCAGTTCTTC | CASSRRSLAGDEQFF
many | TRBJ2-1 | . | TRBV19 | TGTGCCAGTAGTATGGGGACGGTTAGCAATGAGCAGTTCTTC | CASSMGTVSNEQFF
few | TRBJ1-6 | . | TRBV7-9 | TGTGCCAGCAGCAGAGACACCCCGAATTCACCCCTCCACTTT | CASSRDTPNSPLHF
many | TRBJ2-7 | TRBD2 | TRBV5-1 | TGCGCCAGCAGCGGTACTAGCGACGAGCAGTACTTC | CASSGTSDEQYF
many | TRBJ2-5 | . | TRBV28 | TGTGCCAGCAGTTTACAAACCCCACAGACCCAGTACTTC | CASSLQTPQTQYF
many | TRBJ2-7 | . | TRBV11-2 | TGTGCCAGCAGCCACCCGGGGTCCTTGTCCTACGAGCAGTACTTC | CASSHPGSLSYEQYF
many | TRBJ2-2 | . | TRBV6-1 | TGTGCCAGCAGTGACCGGGGATTCACCGGGGAGCTGTTTTTT | CASSDRGFTGELFF
many | TRBJ2-5 | . | TRBV27 | TGTGCCAGCAGTTTATCGTCCACCGCTACTAGAGAGACCCAGTACTTC | CASSLSSTATRETQYF
many | TRBJ1-1 | . | TRBV19 | TGTGCCAGTAGTATCCAACAGGGAATTGCCACTGAAGCTTTCTTT | CASSIQQGIATEAFF
few | TRBJ2-7 | . | TRBV7-2 | TGTGCCAGCAGCTTACTTGGACGGAGAAAGGCCGAGCAGTACTTC | CASSLLGRRKAEQYF
many | TRBJ2-1 | . | TRBV29-1 | TGCAGCGCTAACCCACTAGGTTTGTACAATGAGCAGTTCTTC | CSANPLGLYNEQFF
many | TRBJ1-6 | . | TRBV20-1 | TGCAGTGCTAGACAACACTCCGGGGGGTCTTTCCATTCACCCCTCCACTTT | CSARQHSGGSFHSPLHF
. | TRBJ2-3 | . | TRBV10-3 | TGTGCCATCAGGGGTAGTATCCTTGACCCAGATACGCAGTATTTT | CAIRGSILDPDTQYF
. | TRBJ1-2 | TRBD1 | TRBV27 | TGTGCCAGCAGTTTTTATAGGGGGCCTCCCTATGGCTACACCTTC | CASSFYRGPPYGYTF
many | TRBJ2-1 | . | TRBV7-3 | TGTGCCAGCAGCTTAAGAGGGGCTTTATACAATGAGCAGTTCTTC | CASSLRGALYNEQFF
. | TRBJ1-1 | . | TRBV12-3/TRBV12-4 | TGTGCCAGCTGTATAGGAGGGGCGCGCACTGAAGCTTTCTTT | CASCIGGARTEAFF
few | TRBJ2-1 | . | TRBV5-1 | TGCGCCAGCAGCGCTAATAGGGATGAGCAGTTCTTC | CASSANRDEQFF
many | TRBJ2-7 | . | TRBV20-1 | TGCAGTGCTAGAGAGGAACAGGATTCCTCCTACGAGCAGTACTTC | CSAREEQDSSYEQYF
many | TRBJ2-7 | . | TRBV2 | TGTGCCAGCAGTGCACCTGCTTCCTACGAGCAGTACTTC | CASSAPASYEQYF
many | TRBJ2-1 | TRBD2 | TRBV7-9 | TGTGCCAGCACCGTTGGAAGCGGGAGGGCCTACAATGAGCAGTTCTTC | CASTVGSGRAYNEQFF